Listed here are 18 T cell receptor beta chains from one sample, sequenced in a study of post-analysis software for immune sequencing data (dated by TCRdb to between 2014 and 2016). The full study reports these points: About five TRBV segments, including TRBV5-6, TRBV5-1 and TRBV20-1, were significantly more frequent in patients than controls.

The library came from PCR. Sequencing relied on an Illumina HiSeq 2500. To reduce PCR and sequencing biases, unique molecular identifiers were incorporated into the TCR beta cDNA libraries. The raw public data were reprocessed by TCRdb itself: fastp quality trimming at Q25, MiXCR clonotype calling, in-frame beta chains only. CDR3 protein sequences are deduplicated, and each keeps its most common genes and DNA. The sample table contains about 770,000 distinct CDR3 sequences; only one count was recorded for 46% of them. The leading ten clones occupy just under 5% of the sample. No antigens are known for them. The sample comprised blood. Every receptor here comes from a girl between 5 and 17 years old with multiple sclerosis.

The chain joins TRBV7-9 to TRBJ1-2, with TRBD1 identical over 11 bases. The CDR3 length is 13 residues. V was pared by 7 bases and J by 8 bases, with 6 bases of the junction left unmatched. Per germline, CDR1 SEHNR and CDR2 FQNEAQ (reference sequence). CDR3 sequence (DNA): TGTGCCAGCAAAGGACAGGGGGCAGTAGGCTACACCTTC. Protein: CASKGQGAVGYTF.

In regard to this clonotype: The junction does not match germline at one end; this may be a read error. The J gene is TRBJ1-2, the V gene TRBV7-2; 9 positions agree with TRBD1. The germline V gene encodes CDR1 SGHTA and CDR2 FQGNSA. The CDR3 runs 13 residues. The CDR3 is CAGRTTGGDGYTF. CDR3 coding DNA: TGTGCCGGCAGAACCACAGGGGGCGATGGCTACACCTTC.

The genes are TRBV6-6 and TRBJ2-7, with D tentatively TRBD2 (5 bases). V lost 4 bases and J 0 bases, leaving 10 bases between the germline ends. The CDR3 extends over 14 amino acids. Germline V lookup: CDR1 MNHNY, CDR2 SVGAGI (reference sequence). The CDR3 is CASSSLAPSYEQYF. The CDR3 region has the DNA TGTGCCAGCAGTTCTCTAGCCCCCTCCTACGAGCAGTACTTC.

This chain links TRBV7-2 with TRBJ2-3; D perhaps matches TRBD2 (6 bases). V lost 1 base to trimming and J lost 2 bases, with 13 bases between them. Germline V gives CDR1 SGHTA, CDR2 FQGNSA. The CDR3 totals 16 residues. In DNA form, the CDR3 reads TGTGCCAGCAGCTTAGACCTTAGCGGATACACAGATACGCAGTATTTT. Its translation: CASSLDLSGYTDTQYF.

This clonotype was counted a few times. This chain connects TRBV12-3 or TRBV12-4 to TRBJ1-2; tentative D call: TRBD1 (5 bases). The CDR3 is 17 residues long. The ends were cut back, 3 bases at V and 4 bases at J, with 21 bases in the middle. Here the CDR3 DNA reads TGTGCCAGCAGTTTGTATGGAGATATAGGGCAGGGCTATGGCTACACCTTC. It translates to CASSLYGDIGQGYGYTF.

J is TRBJ2-3 and V is TRBV5-1; no definite D call. Looked up from germline, CDR1 is SGHRS and CDR2 is YFSETQ. V lost 0 bases to trimming and J lost 0 bases, with 11 bases between them. CDR3 size: 16 residues. CDR3 sequence reads: CASSLVGDASTDTQYF. In nucleotides, the CDR3 is TGCGCCAGCAGCTTGGTCGGAGACGCTAGCACAGATACGCAGTATTTT.

The chain has TRBV9 and TRBJ1-4, with D perhaps TRBD1 (6 bases). The length of the CDR3 is 14 residues. Trimming pared 4 bases from V and 5 bases from J, leaving 12 bases between. The germline CDR1 and CDR2 sequences are SGDLS and YYNGEE. DNA for the CDR3: TGTGCCAGCAGCCCTACAGGGAAGAATGAAAAACTGTTTTTT. Translation: CASSPTGKNEKLFF.

CDR3 coding DNA: TGCAGCGTTTCCGGGACAGTTCTCACAGATACGCAGTATTTT. This translates into CSVSGTVLTDTQYF. V and J are TRBV29-1 and TRBJ2-3; 7 nucleotides agree with TRBD1. Germline assignment: CDR1 SQVTM and CDR2 ANQGSEA. The CDR3 extends over 14 amino acids. Trimming took 5 bases from V and 2 from J; bases not matched to a gene: 7.

The gene calls are TRBV29-1 and TRBJ2-5; the D gene is possibly TRBD2 (6 bases). The V gene lost 2 bases and the J gene lost 1 base, with 11 bases spanning the gap. Germline-derived CDR1 and CDR2 are SQVTM and ANQGSEA. This CDR3 region has 14 residues. CDR3 DNA sequence: TGCAGCGTTGAAATTTTGGGAGGCCAAGAGACCCAGTACTTC. Translating gives CSVEILGGQETQYF.

V gene TRBV20-1 combines with J gene TRBJ2-4; D is tentatively TRBD1 or TRBD2 (5 bases each). TRBJ2-7 explains the end of the DNA better; the J call may be wrong. This CDR3 contains 13 residues. Per germline, CDR1 DFQATT and CDR2 SNEGSKA (reference sequence). CDR3 residues: CSAEGQGEGEQYF. CDR3 sequence (DNA): TGCAGTGCCGAGGGGCAGGGAGAAGGCGAGCAGTACTTC.

About this clonotype itself: An end of the junction differs from the germline gene, which may be a read error. V gene TRBV7-7 combines with J gene TRBJ2-1; 8 bases are a match to TRBD2. The V gene's germline CDR1 is SSHAT and CDR2 FNYEAQ (reference sequence). This CDR3 comprises 14 residues. CDR3 sequence (DNA): TGTGCTAGCAGCTCGAGCGGGAGCGGCAATGAGCAGTTCTTC. Amino acids: CASSSSGSGNEQFF.

This clonotype showed up just once. The chain uses TRBV24-1 and TRBJ2-3, with TRBD1 matching 7 bases. The V gene's germline CDR1 is KGHDR and CDR2 SFDVKD. The CDR3 spans 14 residues. The trim removed 4 bases at V and 3 bases at J, leaving 3 bases unmatched. CDR3 nucleotides: TGTGCCACCAGTGAGACAGGGACAACAGATACGCAGTATTTT. Translating it yields CATSETGTTDTQYF.

This rearrangement joins TRBV10-3 to TRBJ2-7; unclear D gene. The CDR3 extends over 13 amino acids. V lost 3 bases, J lost 4 bases, and 10 bases lay in between. Germline values: CDR1 ENHRY, CDR2 SYGVKD. The CDR3, as DNA: TGTGCCATCAGTGACGGATGGCCTTACGAGCAGTACTTC. Translated, it gives CAISDGWPYEQYF.

V and J are TRBV20-1 and TRBJ2-4, with D maybe TRBD2 (5 bases). The CDR3 covers 15 residues. V lost 3 bases to trimming and J lost 3 bases, with 15 bases between them. Per the germline V gene, CDR1 is DFQATT and CDR2 is SNEGSKA (reference sequence). The CDR3 here is CSARASLVGKNIQYF. The CDR3 DNA is TGCAGTGCTAGGGCTAGCCTGGTTGGCAAAAACATTCAGTACTTC.

This rearrangement joins TRBV12-3 or TRBV12-4 to TRBJ2-1, with TRBD2 matching over 11 bases. Losses at the gene ends were 0 bases for V and 5 bases for J; bases not matched to a gene: 0. This CDR3 spans 15 amino acids. The DNA for the CDR3 is TGTGCCAGCAGTTTAGCGACTAGCGGGAACAATGAGCAGTTCTTC. It translates to CASSLATSGNNEQFF.

The V call is TRBV7-9, the J call TRBJ1-2; no reliable D call. CDR3 size: 14 residues. The V gene lost 11 bases and the J gene lost 1 base, with 17 bases spanning the gap. Germline V lookup: CDR1 SEHNR, CDR2 FQNEAQ (reference sequence). In nucleotides, the CDR3 is TGTGCCGGGGAATTACGGTACCATAACTATGGCTACACCTTC. Protein product: CAGELRYHNYGYTF.

The gene calls are TRBV24-1 and TRBJ2-5; D may be TRBD2 (6 bases). The tail of the sequence fits TRBJ2-7 better, so the J call may be wrong. The CDR3 runs 15 residues. The germline CDR1 and CDR2 sequences are KGHDR and SFDVKD. CDR3: CATSEGGAGSYEQYF. CDR3 DNA: TGTGCCACCAGTGAGGGCGGGGCAGGTTCCTACGAGCAGTACTTC.

The chain links TRBV10-3 to TRBJ2-7, with 10 bases aligning to TRBD1. The V segment lost 6 bases and the J segment 1 base; nucleotides outside the gene matches: 6. Germline V gene data show CDR1 as ENHRY and CDR2 as SYGVKD. The length of the CDR3 is 15 residues. CDR3 nucleotides: TGTGCCATCAGCCCCGGGACAGGGGCTTCCTACGAGCAGTACTTC. It codes for CAISPGTGASYEQYF.